This TCR beta chain was sequenced during a study of cytomegalovirus exposure and HLA in healthy donors. Primers included in the PCR were 60 Vbeta and 13 Jbeta primers. Libraries were prepared by immunoSEQ multiplex PCR; TCRdb keeps only in-frame clonotypes and omits some of them. The data show fewer than 65,000 clones, approximately 76% seen once. Germline V CDR1 and CDR2: WSHSY, SAAADI. The CDR3 is made up of 14 amino acids. V was pared by 8 bases and J by 5 bases, with 18 bases between. Sequenced sample: PBMCs. This chain joins TRBV10-2 and TRBJ2-5; maybe TRBD2 (6 bases). The receptor was isolated from a man between 50 and 59 years old in good health and CMV-seronegative. The CDR3 nucleotides are TGCGCCAGCTACGGGCGGGGCCTCTCGGAGACCCAGTACTTC. Encoded protein: CASYGRGLSETQYF.